Shown below are 15 T cell receptor beta chains from a single sample sequenced in a study of graft-versus-host responses after intestinal transplantation. The data were produced by immunoSEQ multiplex PCR, yet TCRdb's version contains in-frame clones alone and is incomplete. The data show under 20,000 clones, with over 75% seen just once and around 2% held by the top ten. The material sequenced was PBMCs, taken 350 to 400 days after transplant. All receptors derive from a human patient who received an intestinal transplant, so some T cells may come from the graft donor.

CDR3 loop: CASSAGQDDQKDTEAFF. As DNA, the CDR3 is TGTGCCAGCAGCGCGGGGCAGGACGACCAGAAAGACACTGAAGCTTTCTTT. This sequence joins TRBV9 and TRBJ1-1, with D maybe TRBD1 (5 bases). Germline-derived CDR1 and CDR2 are SGDLS and YYNGEE. This CDR3 contains 17 residues. The V gene lost 3 bases and the J gene lost 3 bases, with 21 bases spanning the gap.

This chain links TRBV2 with TRBJ1-4, with 8 bases aligning to TRBD1. V dropped 7 bases and J dropped 8; count of bases not matched to a gene: 9. Per the germline V gene, CDR1 is SNHLY and CDR2 is FYNNEI. This CDR3 region has 14 residues. CDR3 sequence (DNA): TGTGCCAGCAAGACGGACAGGGCGTCCGAAAAACTGTTTTTT. This encodes CASKTDRASEKLFF.

The chain recombines TRBV2 with TRBJ2-2; D not certain. In germline, CDR1 is SNHLY, CDR2 FYNNEI. This CDR3 spans 13 amino acids. Trimming shortened V by 1 base and J by 4 bases, and 4 bases separated the two germline ends. This CDR3 reads CASSEDSTGELFF. CDR3 coding DNA: TGTGCCAGCAGTGAAGACAGCACCGGGGAGCTGTTTTTT.

The chain carries TRBV6-6 and TRBJ1-1; no firm D call. The germline V gene encodes CDR1 MNHNY and CDR2 SVGAGI (reference sequence). The CDR3 runs 14 residues. The ends were cut back, 8 bases at V and 7 bases at J, with 20 bases in the middle. The CDR3 coding sequence is TGTGCCAGCGGCCTAATTGGATTTCCGGGTGAAGCTTTCTTT. Translating it yields CASGLIGFPGEAFF.

The chain uses TRBV5-5 and TRBJ2-7, with D possibly TRBD2 on 7 matching bases. Trimming stripped 4 bases from V and 2 bases from J, with 13 bases between. Germline CDR1 reads SGHKS; CDR2 reads YYEKEE (reference sequence). CDR3 length equals 14 residues. In nucleotides, the CDR3 is TGTGCCAGCAGCATAACCGGGGGGCCCTACGAGCAGTACTTC. This encodes CASSITGGPYEQYF.

The chain is built from TRBV11-2 and TRBJ1-2; the D gene is possibly TRBD1 (5 bases). CDR1 is SGHAT and CDR2 is FQNNGV in the germline V gene. The V end lost 1 base, the J end lost 0 bases, and 9 bases lay between the germline ends. The CDR3 is 15 amino acids. CDR3 amino acids: CASSLGAGPNYGYTF. The CDR3 DNA reads as TGTGCCAGCAGCTTAGGGGCGGGACCTAACTATGGCTACACCTTC.

The chain has TRBV6-1 and TRBJ2-5; D call uncertain. CDR1 and CDR2 from the germline V gene are MNHNS and SASEGT. This CDR3 comprises 14 residues. The V end was cut by 2 bases, the J end by 3 bases, with 10 bases between. The CDR3 coding sequence is TGTGCCAGCAGTGAACCGGGTTTTGAAGAGACCCAGTACTTC. It yields the protein CASSEPGFEETQYF.

This sequence joins TRBV5-3 and TRBJ2-4; D gene unclear. TRBV5-3 has ORF status, its function being uncertain. CDR3 length equals 14 residues. V dropped 8 bases and J dropped 0 bases, with 12 bases sitting between them. CDR3 DNA: TGTGCCAGTCCGGTGGTCCTAGCCAAAAACATTCAGTACTTC. Translating it yields CASPVVLAKNIQYF.

Points on this clone: Relative to the germline gene, one junction end is altered; a read error may explain this. At the DNA level, this CDR3 is encoded by other sequences in the same sample as well. The rearrangement joins TRBV5-1 to TRBJ2-5; D unclear. The CDR3 has 14 amino acids. Germline V gene sequence: CDR1 SGHRS, CDR2 YFSETQ. Written as DNA, the CDR3 is TGCGCCAGCAGCTTGGCAGATGCCGTGGAGACCCAATACTTC. This translates into CASSLADAVETQYF.

V gene TRBV4-1 combines with J gene TRBJ2-7; D unresolved. V lost 2 bases to trimming and J lost 7 bases, with 21 bases between them. This CDR3 has 16 amino acids. Germline V gene data show CDR1 as MGHRA and CDR2 as YSYEKL. The CDR3 loop reads CASSQIGAFPSREQYF. The CDR3 region has the DNA TGCGCCAGCAGCCAAATCGGCGCATTCCCCTCTCGGGAGCAGTACTTC.

The CDR3 DNA reads TGTGCCAGCACCCCCCGGAGGGAGACCCAGTACTTC. Protein: CASTPRRETQYF. V is TRBV6-5 and J is TRBJ2-5; D is possibly TRBD2 (5 bases). Germline CDR1 and CDR2: MNHEY and SVGAGI. Trimming took off 7 bases at V and 5 bases at J, with 11 bases between the two ends. The CDR3 covers 12 residues.

The chain joins TRBV6-5 to TRBJ2-5; no clear D. This CDR3 is built from 15 residues. V lost 5 bases, J lost 2 bases, and 15 bases lay in between. Germline CDR1 MNHEY, CDR2 SVGAGI. The CDR3 reads CASSSDWAGQETQYF. CDR3 nucleotide sequence: TGTGCCAGCAGTAGCGACTGGGCAGGTCAAGAGACCCAGTACTTC.

The rearrangement uses TRBV18 and TRBJ1-1, with D tentatively TRBD1 (5 bases). CDR1 is KGHSH, CDR2 LQKENI, per germline. This CDR3 region has 16 residues. V was pared by 0 bases and J by 1 base, with 12 bases between. The CDR3 region has the DNA TGTGCCAGCTCACCACCGGTGGCAGGGCCGAACACTGAAGCTTTCTTT. This translates into CASSPPVAGPNTEAFF.

In its sample, this clone was seen once. The chain combines TRBV7-3 with TRBJ2-2; D unclear. CDR3 size: 14 residues. Looked up from germline, CDR1 is SGHTA and CDR2 is FQGTGA. V was trimmed by 0 bases and J by 2 bases, leaving 4 bases between them. CDR3 in DNA: TGTGCCAGCAGCTTAACAACTAACACCGGGGAGCTGTTTTTT. It translates to CASSLTTNTGELFF.

The chain carries TRBV11-2 and TRBJ1-5; D is unclear. The V end was cut by 5 bases, the J end by 6 bases, with 17 bases between. The germline gives CDR1 SGHAT, CDR2 FQNNGV. CDR3 length equals 15 residues. This chain's CDR3 is CASSPDGRRVQPQHF. The DNA of the CDR3 is TGTGCCAGCAGCCCCGATGGGAGACGGGTTCAGCCCCAGCATTTT.